What follows are 8 T cell receptor beta chains derived from one specimen sequenced in a study of identifying expanded T cells in peripheral blood. Method: immunoSEQ multiplex PCR; TCRdb's copy keeps in-frame clones and lacks some. Of 65,000 to 95,000 clones in the sample, roughly 84% are singletons; the top ten hold 15% to 20%. The sample consisted of blood. Receptors were obtained from a person aged 18 to 70 in good health.

The V and J genes are TRBV7-2 and TRBJ2-7; no definite D call. Trimming took off 0 bases at V and 0 bases at J, with 6 bases between the two ends. The CDR3 runs 14 residues. Germline V lookup: CDR1 SGHTA, CDR2 FQGNSA. Here the CDR3 DNA reads TGTGCCAGCAGCTTAGCGCGTCACTCCTACGAGCAGTACTTC. Translating gives CASSLARHSYEQYF.

The V and J genes are TRBV7-2 and TRBJ2-7; a weak D match, TRBD2 (6 bases). The CDR3 loop spans 14 amino acids. Between the trimmed V and J ends, which lost 3 bases and 0 bases, there was a span of 9 bases. Germline V gene sequence: CDR1 SGHTA, CDR2 FQGNSA. The CDR3 nucleotides read TGTGCCAGCAGCTTCCCGACTAGCTCCTACGAGCAGTACTTC. Its translation: CASSFPTSSYEQYF.

This clone was picked up one time. The chain links TRBV10-3 to TRBJ1-1, with D unclear. The CDR3 has 13 amino acids. Deletions cut 7 bases from V and 0 bases from J, with 9 bases between. Germline V CDR1 and CDR2: ENHRY, SYGVKD. CDR3: CAITLEMNTEAFF. CDR3 in DNA: TGTGCCATCACTTTGGAGATGAACACTGAAGCTTTCTTT.

The chain recombines TRBV5-5 with TRBJ2-7, with D tentatively TRBD2 (6 bases). The CDR3 spans 14 residues. The germline V gene encodes CDR1 SGHKS and CDR2 YYEKEE (reference sequence). Deletions cut 4 bases from V and 5 bases from J, with 16 bases between. In DNA, the CDR3 is TGTGCCAGCAGCGGAAGACTAGGCGGTGACGAGCAGTACTTC. It encodes CASSGRLGGDEQYF. Drawing the rest from reference TRBV5-5 and TRBJ2-7, the complete variable domain is DAGVTQSPTHLIKTRGQQVTLRCSPISGHKSVSWYQQVLGQGPQFIFQYYEKEERGRGNFPDRFSARQFPNYSSELNVNALLLGDSALYLCASSGRLGGDEQYFGPGTRLTVT.

J is TRBJ2-1 and V is TRBV6-1; D possibly corresponds to TRBD1 (6 bases). Trimming removed 1 base at V and 4 bases at J, with 14 bases between. The CDR3 runs to 16 residues. Germline V gene data show CDR1 as MNHNS and CDR2 as SASEGT. The CDR3 loop reads CASSEESNREYNEQFF. CDR3 coding DNA: TGTGCCAGCAGTGAAGAATCGAACAGGGAATACAATGAGCAGTTCTTC.

The table lists this clone with a few counts. This chain connects TRBV28 to TRBJ1-5; the match to TRBD1 covers 10 bases. Germline CDR1 and CDR2: MDHEN and SYDVKM. The CDR3 is 15 residues long. The trim removed 6 bases at V and 4 bases at J, leaving 6 bases unmatched. In DNA form, the CDR3 reads TGTGCCAGCAGAGATCCGGGACAGGGGAATCAGCCCCAGCATTTT. Its translation: CASRDPGQGNQPQHF.

The J gene is TRBJ1-1, the V gene TRBV13; a possible D gene is TRBD1 (5 bases). Germline CDR1 reads PRHDT; CDR2 reads FYEKMQ (reference sequence). Trimming removed 0 bases from V and 4 bases from J, with 21 bases in between. CDR3 size: 18 residues. The CDR3 sequence is CASSLGTRDSWASTEAFF. CDR3 in DNA: TGTGCCAGCAGCTTAGGTACTCGGGACTCCTGGGCTAGCACTGAAGCTTTCTTT.

This chain joins TRBV30 and TRBJ1-1; D gene ambiguous. The CDR3 extends over 12 amino acids. The V end was cut by 4 bases, the J end by 1 base, with 7 bases between. Per germline, CDR1 GTSNPN and CDR2 SVGIG (reference sequence). CDR3 DNA sequence: TGTGCCTGGACAGAGGGGAACACTGAAGCTTTCTTT. This sequence encodes CAWTEGNTEAFF.